This is a list of T cell receptor beta chains from one sample in a study of siplizumab effects on memory and regulatory T cells. The method was immunoSEQ multiplex PCR; TCRdb's version includes in-frame clones alone and lacks a portion of them. The data hold some 97,000 clones, with 91% observed a single time. Sequencing used CD4+ T cells sorted from blood. The receptors originated from a human donor in good health. Each CDR3 is given with its conserved first and last residue. The D gene is left open where the match is weak. A clone size is listed for some rows: how often the clone was seen (once, few, many), or a class if it is expanded.

v_call,j_call,d_call,clone_size,cdr3_aa,cdr3_nt
TRBV10-2,TRBJ1-5,NA,NA,CASSDRDFQPQHF,TGCGCCAGCAGTGACCGGGATTTTCAGCCCCAGCATTTT
TRBV5-1,TRBJ1-2,TRBD1,NA,CASSLAGTANYGYTF,TGCGCCAGCAGCTTGGCAGGGACAGCAAACTATGGCTACACCTTC
TRBV2,TRBJ1-6,NA,NA,CASSDGLSYNSPLHF,TGTGCCAGCAGTGATGGGCTCTCCTATAATTCACCCCTCCACTTT
TRBV28,TRBJ1-6,NA,few,CASSWWTLGGNSPLHF,TGTGCCAGCAGTTGGTGGACCCTCGGGGGGAATTCACCCCTCCACTTT
TRBV25-1,TRBJ2-7,NA,NA,CASSEYEVRDEQYF,TGTGCCAGCAGTGAATATGAAGTGAGGGACGAGCAGTACTTC
TRBV2,TRBJ2-2,NA,NA,CASAGLGAGELFF,TGTGCCAGCGCAGGCCTGGGCGCCGGGGAGCTGTTTTTT
TRBV28,TRBJ1-2,NA,NA,CASSPKSRTVNYGYTF,TGTGCCAGCAGCCCTAAAAGCCGGACAGTTAACTATGGCTACACCTTC
TRBV5-1,TRBJ1-6,TRBD1,NA,CASSPGDRGNSPLHF,TGCGCCAGCAGCCCAGGGGACAGGGGGAATTCACCCCTCCACTTT
TRBV4-3,TRBJ1-5,NA,few,CASSQDSNQPQHF,TGCGCCAGCAGCCAAGACAGTAATCAGCCCCAGCATTTT
TRBV18,TRBJ1-1,NA,NA,CASSQRQVEAFF,TGTGCCAGCTCGCAACGACAGGTTGAAGCTTTCTTT
TRBV7-2,TRBJ1-1,NA,NA,CASSLVGGGMNTEAFF,TGTGCCAGCAGCTTAGTGGGTGGTGGAATGAACACTGAAGCTTTCTTT
TRBV27,TRBJ2-2,NA,NA,CASSLLGRNTGELFF,TGTGCCAGCAGTCTCCTAGGGAGGAACACCGGGGAGCTGTTTTTT
TRBV6-5,TRBJ1-1,NA,NA,CASSPSDASNAEAFF,TGTGCCAGCAGCCCCTCGGACGCAAGTAACGCTGAAGCTTTCTTT
TRBV11-1,TRBJ2-2,NA,NA,CASSFGAGYTGELFF,TGTGCCAGCAGCTTTGGTGCAGGGTACACCGGGGAGCTGTTTTTT
TRBV7-3,TRBJ2-3,TRBD2,NA,CASSLLPPGTSVTDTQYF,TGTGCCAGCAGCTTATTGCCCCCCGGGACTAGCGTCACAGATACGCAGTATTTT
TRBV11-2,TRBJ1-1,TRBD1,NA,CASSSGTVEAFF,TGTGCCAGCAGCTCTGGGACAGTAGAAGCTTTCTTT
TRBV7-2,TRBJ2-2,TRBD2,NA,CASSMGLAVNTGELFF,TGTGCCAGCAGTATGGGACTAGCGGTGAACACCGGGGAGCTGTTTTTT
TRBV28,TRBJ2-1,TRBD1,NA,CASSLYRGPYNEQFF,TGTGCCAGCAGTTTATACAGGGGGCCATACAATGAGCAGTTCTTC
TRBV13,TRBJ2-3,NA,NA,CASSRGSPDTQYF,TGTGCCAGCAGCCGAGGGTCTCCAGATACGCAGTATTTT
TRBV19,TRBJ1-5,NA,NA,CASMEGRYSNQPQHF,TGTGCCAGTATGGAGGGCCGGTATAGCAATCAGCCCCAGCATTTT
TRBV6-1,TRBJ1-2,NA,NA,CASSPLRLGDYGYTF,TGTGCCAGCAGCCCCTTGCGACTGGGGGACTATGGCTACACCTTC
TRBV18,TRBJ1-2,NA,NA,CASSPEQSDYGYTF,TGTGCCAGCTCACCAGAGCAAAGCGACTATGGCTACACCTTC